The entry below gives a single T cell receptor beta chain sequence along with its context. The table came from immunoSEQ multiplex PCR; TCRdb's copy has only in-frame clones and leaves some out. The table has some 140,000 clones, 92% seen once; the top ten hold roughly 3.1%. Germline values: CDR1 SEHNR, CDR2 FQNEAQ (reference sequence). V was pared by 7 bases and J by 4 bases, with 11 bases between. This CDR3 is built from 13 residues. The data stem from a study of T cell responses to AZD1222 COVID-19 vaccine. The chain links TRBV7-9 to TRBJ1-3, with D possibly TRBD1 on 6 matching bases. The TCR originated in an adult in good health. The source material was peripheral blood, sampled on day 0 of AZD1222 vaccination. In nucleotides, the CDR3 is TGTGCCAGCAAGGCAGGGGAGGGAAACACCATATATTTT. Translation gives CASKAGEGNTIYF.